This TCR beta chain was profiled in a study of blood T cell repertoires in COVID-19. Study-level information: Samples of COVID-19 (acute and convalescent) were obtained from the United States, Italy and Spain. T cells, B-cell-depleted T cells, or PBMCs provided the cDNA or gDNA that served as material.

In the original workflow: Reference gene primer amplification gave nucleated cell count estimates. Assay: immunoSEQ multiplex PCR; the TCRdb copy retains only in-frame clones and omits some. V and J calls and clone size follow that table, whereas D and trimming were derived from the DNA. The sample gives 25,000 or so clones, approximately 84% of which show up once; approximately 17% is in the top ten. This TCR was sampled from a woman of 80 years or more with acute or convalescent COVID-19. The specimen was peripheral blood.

CDR3 sequence: CASSRASGTGGSWNTIYF. CDR3 coding DNA: TGTGCCAGTAGTCGTGCATCCGGGACAGGGGGCAGTTGGAACACCATATATTTT. This sequence joins TRBV19 and TRBJ1-3; TRBD1 matches at 12 bases. Trimming removed 5 bases from V and 7 bases from J; junction bases left unmatched: 15. This CDR3 spans 18 amino acids. Germline CDR1 LNHDA, CDR2 SQIVND (reference sequence).